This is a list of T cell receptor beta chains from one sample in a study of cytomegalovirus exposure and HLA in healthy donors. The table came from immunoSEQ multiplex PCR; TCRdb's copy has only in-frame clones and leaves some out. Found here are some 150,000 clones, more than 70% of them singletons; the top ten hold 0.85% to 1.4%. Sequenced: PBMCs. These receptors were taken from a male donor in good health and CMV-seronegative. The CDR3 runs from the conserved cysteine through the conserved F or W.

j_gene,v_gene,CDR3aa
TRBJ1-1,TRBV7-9,CASSLAGGDEAFF
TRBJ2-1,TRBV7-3,CASSRELAGLYNEQFF
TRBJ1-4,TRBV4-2,CASSQGWDGAWDEKLFF
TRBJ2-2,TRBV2,CASSERQPNTGELFF
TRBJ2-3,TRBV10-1,CASSAPGQGWADTQYF
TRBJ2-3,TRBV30,CAWSPSGDTQYF
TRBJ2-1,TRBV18,CASSPTGGYEQFF
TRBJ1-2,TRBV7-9,CASSLGVGDTLNYGYTF
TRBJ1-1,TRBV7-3,CASSSQGSTEAFF
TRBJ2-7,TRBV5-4,CASSTGTITYEQYF
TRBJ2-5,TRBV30,CAWRGLAGIFQETQYF
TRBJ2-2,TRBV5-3,CARSPTSGGDTGELFF
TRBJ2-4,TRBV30,CAWSVQGRRDIQYF